This T cell receptor (beta chain) comes out of a study of CD8+ T cells in alopecia areata. Study in general: Treated patients were given 5 to 10 mg oral tofacitinib twice daily.

Treatment given: oral pan-JAK inhibitor, 5-10 mg twice daily. Specimens obtained from alopecia areata patients comprised lesional scalp punch biopsies and peripheral blood. Study findings and constraints: Lesional tissue from the scalp (especially in alopecia totalis/universalis) showed higher clonality than normal scalp. Scalp specimens additionally yield sequences from normal skin's resident alphabeta T cells.

The junction had 5 bases not matched to a gene; V was cut back by 5 bases and J by 9 bases. CDR3 size: 12 residues. In germline, CDR1 is SGHTA, CDR2 FQGNSA. On this clone itself: Its cognate antigen is unknown.

cDNA reverse transcribed from extracted RNA served as the sequencing template. Libraries were prepared by immunoSEQ multiplex PCR; TCRdb keeps only in-frame clonotypes and omits some of them. The sample comprises 200,000 or so clones, less than 45% of which are singletons, and about 2.4% rests with the top ten. This receptor was taken from a human donor with alopecia areata. The chain links TRBV7-2 to TRBJ2-3; TRBD2 matches 7 bases. The sequencing used CD4+ T cells sorted from blood, collected at approximately week 39, from a patient treated with tofacitinib. The CDR3 nucleotides are TGTGCCAGCAGCGGCGTGGGAGGGACGCAGTATTTT. This translates into CASSGVGGTQYF.